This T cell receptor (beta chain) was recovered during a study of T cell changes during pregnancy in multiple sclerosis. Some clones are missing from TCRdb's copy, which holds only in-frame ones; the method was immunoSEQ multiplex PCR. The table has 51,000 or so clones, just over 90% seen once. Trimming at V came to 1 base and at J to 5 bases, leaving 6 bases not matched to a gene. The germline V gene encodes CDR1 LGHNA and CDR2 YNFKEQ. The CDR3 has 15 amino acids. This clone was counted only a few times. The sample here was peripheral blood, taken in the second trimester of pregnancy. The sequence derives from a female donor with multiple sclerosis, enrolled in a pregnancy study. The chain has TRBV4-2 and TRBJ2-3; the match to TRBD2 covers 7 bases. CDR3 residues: CASSQALAEVDTQYF. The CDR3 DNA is TGTGCCAGCAGCCAAGCCCTAGCGGAGGTAGATACGCAGTATTTT.